This TCR beta chain was captured by sequencing in a study of PD-1 blockade in classical Hodgkin lymphoma (dated by TCRdb to between 2020 and 2021). As for the study more broadly: Nivolumab dosing was 3 mg/kg intravenously every 2 weeks, continuing until either disease progression or unacceptable toxicity. The study used CyTOF and TCR beta sequencing to define a peripheral blood immune signature of response to PD-1 blockade in classical Hodgkin lymphoma. The paper's findings and limits, for the study overall: By C4D1, a significant rise was seen in CD4+ TCR diversity but not in CD8+ TCR diversity (p=0.0027 vs p=0.16), and the rise was most apparent among complete responders (p=0.02). Patients starting nivolumab less than 1 year after ASCT had lower diversity and were excluded from later analyses to avoid confounding by immune reconstitution. Only a single clinical trial cohort was studied, and what caused the repertoire differences, possibly disease activity or prior therapy, remained undefined. Trial patients achieving complete response had baseline diversity similar to newly diagnosed patients, whereas partial responders and progressors had significantly lower diversity. Newly diagnosed patients were reported to have lower baseline TCR diversity than healthy donors, and relapsed/refractory patients were reported to have lower baseline TCR diversity still.

The time point label, as the study defines it: cycle 4 day 1 (C4D1), after five to seven weeks of nivolumab. Every trial patient had relapsed following autologous stem cell transplantation, and prior brentuximab vedotin exposure was what differed among cohorts A, B and C. CD8+ T cells were purified from thawed PBMCs by magnetic negative selection with a Miltenyi CD8+ T cell isolation kit. The trial cohort was composed of over 50 patients with relapsed/refractory classical Hodgkin lymphoma, for whom complete response, partial response or progressive disease was recorded as best overall response. Single-agent nivolumab was administered to trial patients in the multi-cohort phase II CheckMate 205 trial. An independent review committee assessed best overall response by applying the 2007 International Working Group response criteria. Trial PBMCs were collected immediately before nivolumab initiation (C1D1) and during therapy at cycle 2 day 1 and cycle 4 day 1. Peripheral blood was collected in 8 mL Vacutainer Cell Preparation Tubes, from which PBMCs were isolated by centrifugation and then cryopreserved. Purified CD4+ and CD8+ fractions were generated only in cases for which an additional PBMC sample was available. On LS columns in a quadroMACS separator, the magnetically labelled cells were depleted, and the flow-through was collected as the purified fraction.

The Qiagen DNeasy kit was used to extract genomic DNA both from unsorted PBMCs and from the negatively selected CD4+ and CD8+ fractions. TCR beta CDR3 regions were amplified by immunoSEQ multiplex PCR using primers annealing to V and J segments. A synthetic immune receptor repertoire was used to minimize amplification bias, and any remaining bias was removed computationally after sequencing. Concerning the study's data processing: Custom Python scripts were used to quantify repertoire diversity as the Shannon entropy index. Unsorted, CD4+ and CD8+ repertoires were analyzed separately, except in combined analyses where CD4+ and CD8+ sequences were merged in silico. Clonal expansion was defined as at least a 2-fold frequency increase after treatment relative to C1D1, with a pseudocount of 0.5 for undetected baseline clones. Singleton clones were defined as clones with 0 or 1 copy at C1D1, and non-singleton clones were defined as clones with 2 or more copies. By matching protein sequences in sorted samples from the same patient, clones expanded in unsorted samples were annotated as CD4+, CD8+ or unknown. Diversity changes from C1D1 to C4D1 were tested in paired samples using Wilcoxon tests. In TCRdb, the immuneACCESS table is reduced to in-frame sequences with V and J assigned. These tables do not hold every clone; where another copy was compared, an unresolved V gene accounts for under half, and the others remain unexplained. Clone size and the V and J calls come from that table; the DNA yielded D and trimming. This sample is represented by roughly 20,000 clones; about 87% of them were singletons. Of the sample, about 5% falls within the top ten clones.

CDR1 MGHRA and CDR2 YSYEKL were looked up in the germline V gene. The CDR3 sequence holds 18 residues, the cysteine and phenylalanine included. CDR3 DNA only is kept here, 54 bases in frame from base 1. Germline trimming: 4 bases from V, 0 bases from J; junction bases outside gene matches: 9. On this clone itself: Its antigen remains unidentified. There are no base qualities to consult, and no much larger clone falls within one base.

This receptor was obtained from a human donor with classical Hodgkin lymphoma. Rearrangement joined TRBV4-1 to TRBJ2-2, with 9 bases in between that match TRBD1. The material was CD8+ T cells from blood, obtained before the fourth cycle of nivolumab. The DNA sequence reads TGCGCCAGCAGCCGCCTAATACAGGGGGCAACGAACACCGGGGAGCTGTTTTTT. Translated, this is CASSRLIQGATNTGELFF.